These 22 T cell receptor beta chains were all obtained from the same sample, sequenced in a study of radiation and T cells in renal cell carcinoma. Some clones are missing from TCRdb's copy, which holds only in-frame ones; the method was immunoSEQ multiplex PCR. The sample consists of roughly 120,000 clones, about four fifths of them appearing once. The time point is: baseline pretreatment blood. Treatment given: 15 Gy SBRT to primary tumor, nephrectomy 4 weeks later. The sequences come from blood, collected from a patient whose treatment included radiotherapy and nephrectomy. All receptors derive from a woman aged 55 to 70 with renal cell carcinoma.

The rearrangement joins TRBV5-1 to TRBJ1-5; 8 nucleotides match TRBD1. The germline V gene has CDR1 SGHRS and CDR2 YFSETQ. V was pared by 0 bases and J by 6 bases, with 5 bases of the junction left unmatched. The CDR3 is made up of 15 amino acids. CDR3 coding DNA: TGCGCCAGCAGCTTGGCAGGGGGCGCGGTTCAGCCCCAGCATTTT. It specifies CASSLAGGAVQPQHF.

The chain links TRBV19 to TRBJ2-3, with 7 positions matching TRBD1. The V gene's germline CDR1 is LNHDA and CDR2 SQIVND (reference sequence). The V and J ends lost 7 bases and 1 base, in that order; junction bases with no gene match: 8. CDR3 size: 15 residues. The chain's CDR3 is CASTTHTGGTDTQYF. CDR3 bases: TGTGCCAGTACTACTCACACAGGGGGCACAGATACGCAGTATTTT.

The gene calls are TRBV6-1 and TRBJ2-7; 8 bases map to TRBD1. This CDR3 is 13 amino acids long. Germline loops: CDR1 MNHNS, CDR2 SASEGT. V shed 10 bases and J 1 base; nucleotides not matched to a gene: 6. CDR3 sequence: CATLGDRSYEQYF. CDR3 DNA sequence: TGTGCCACCCTAGGGGACAGGTCCTACGAGCAGTACTTC.

V is TRBV10-2 and J is TRBJ1-6; 7 bases align to TRBD1. Germline trimming cut 4 bases from V and 5 bases from J; bases unmatched to any gene: 11. This CDR3 is 17 amino acids long. The germline CDR1 and CDR2 sequences are WSHSY and SAAADI. The CDR3 loop reads CASSAYGKGADNSPLHF. CDR3 sequence (DNA): TGCGCCAGCAGTGCCTACGGGAAGGGGGCGGATAATTCACCCCTCCACTTT.

This clone was detected a few times. The chain recombines TRBV10-3 with TRBJ1-2, with 10 bases identical to TRBD1. The CDR3 runs to 16 residues. Per the germline V gene, CDR1 is ENHRY and CDR2 is SYGVKD. The J segment lost 4 bases and the V segment lost 5 bases, leaving 10 bases of the junction unmatched. The CDR3, as DNA: TGTGCCATCAGTAGGGCGACAGGGGGCTCCACCTATGGCTACACCTTC. Translated: CAISRATGGSTYGYTF.

This clone was recorded a few times. For the CDR3, the DNA is TGTGCCAGCAGCACCCTGACAGGGGCAACTTACGAGCAGTACTTC. It specifies CASSTLTGATYEQYF. The rearrangement links TRBV7-9 to TRBJ2-7, with 8 positions matching TRBD1. The CDR3 is 15 residues long. Losses at the gene ends were 5 bases for V and 4 bases for J; bases not matched to a gene: 10. The germline V gene has CDR1 SEHNR and CDR2 FQNEAQ (reference sequence).

In DNA form, the CDR3 reads TGTGCCTGGAGTTACAGCAATCAGCCCCAGCATTTT. It yields the protein CAWSYSNQPQHF. This chain connects TRBV30 to TRBJ1-5; D unclear. The germline V gene encodes CDR1 GTSNPN and CDR2 SVGIG (reference sequence). The CDR3 has 12 residues. V shed 2 bases and J shed 1 base, with 3 bases lying between them.

The chain has TRBV13 and TRBJ2-2, with D maybe TRBD2 (6 bases). With 5 bases removed from V and 7 bases from J, the gap between germline ends came to 17 bases. Germline V gives CDR1 PRHDT, CDR2 FYEKMQ (reference sequence). CDR3 length equals 15 residues. CDR3 sequence: CASSKPTGEVGELFF. For the CDR3, the DNA is TGTGCCAGCAGCAAACCTACGGGAGAGGTCGGGGAGCTGTTTTTT.

The chain employs TRBV28 and TRBJ1-5, with TRBD1 matching 8 bases. Germline trimming cut 1 base from V and 4 bases from J; bases unmatched to any gene: 3. Germline CDR1 and CDR2: MDHEN and SYDVKM. The CDR3 totals 15 residues. The CDR3 here is CASSLYQGANQPQHF. Here the CDR3 DNA reads TGTGCCAGCAGTTTATACCAGGGGGCAAATCAGCCCCAGCATTTT.

This chain joins TRBV25-1 and TRBJ1-1; perhaps TRBD1 as D (6 bases). CDR3 length: 13 residues. Deletions cut 7 bases from V and 1 base from J, with 10 bases between. The germline gives CDR1 MGHDK, CDR2 SYGVNS. The CDR3 loop is CASNGQQNTEAFF. CDR3 in DNA: TGTGCCAGCAACGGACAGCAGAACACTGAAGCTTTCTTT.

The chain is built from TRBV7-3 and TRBJ2-2, with D unresolved. The CDR3 runs to 13 residues. In germline, CDR1 is SGHTA, CDR2 FQGTGA. Trimming removed 2 bases from V and 4 bases from J, with 5 bases in between. The CDR3 region is CASSLHATGELFF. The CDR3 DNA reads as TGTGCCAGCAGCTTACATGCCACCGGGGAGCTGTTTTTT.

CDR3 loop: CASSQAPWTSGGADNEQFF. CDR3 DNA: TGTGCCAGCAGCCAAGCCCCTTGGACTAGCGGGGGGGCTGACAATGAGCAGTTCTTC. This chain connects TRBV4-2 to TRBJ2-1, with 15 bases identical to TRBD2. V trimming: 1 base; J trimming: 5 bases; junction bases outside the gene matches: 9. The CDR3 spans 19 residues. The V gene's germline CDR1 is LGHNA and CDR2 YNFKEQ.

The chain carries TRBV7-9 and TRBJ2-1; 8 bases are a match to TRBD1. The CDR3 extends over 14 amino acids. The germline V gene has CDR1 SEHNR and CDR2 FQNEAQ (reference sequence). Trimming cost V 2 bases and J 8 bases; bases outside gene matches: 5. The CDR3 DNA is TGTGCCAGCAGCTTATTAGGACAGGGCTATGAGCAGTTCTTC. This encodes CASSLLGQGYEQFF. Full variable domain (outside the CDR3, taken from reference TRBV7-9 and TRBJ2-1): DTGVSQNPRHKITKRGQNVTFRCDPISEHNRLYWYRQTLGQGPEFLTYFQNEAQLEKSRLLSDRFSAERPKGSFSTLEIQRTEQGDSAMYLCASSLLGQGYEQFFGPGTRLTVL.

This clone was detected a few times. The chain uses TRBV10-2 and TRBJ1-1, with D hard to call. This CDR3 comprises 10 residues. Trimming removed 10 bases at V and 3 bases at J, with 6 bases between. Germline V CDR1 and CDR2: WSHSY, SAAADI. The CDR3 sequence: CATFDTEAFF. The CDR3 DNA is TGCGCCACCTTTGACACTGAAGCTTTCTTT.

V and J are TRBV5-4 and TRBJ2-5; possible D gene TRBD2, 6 bases. The assigned J gene may be wrong: the sequence end matches TRBJ2-7 better. Germline V gives CDR1 SGHNT, CDR2 YYREEE (reference sequence). CDR3 size: 14 residues. The CDR3, as DNA: TGTGCCAGCAGCCCGGGGGTAGCCTCCTACGAGCAGTACTTC. It is translated as CASSPGVASYEQYF.

The V call is TRBV4-2, the J call TRBJ2-3; D ambiguous. V was cut by 3 bases and J by 5 bases, with 6 bases left in between. The germline V gene has CDR1 LGHNA and CDR2 YNFKEQ. This CDR3 has 12 amino acids. The CDR3 DNA sequence: TGTGCCAGCAGCCACCTACAAGATACGCAGTATTTT. Its translation is CASSHLQDTQYF.

The chain employs TRBV28 and TRBJ2-2, with D uncertain. The CDR3 runs to 13 residues. Germline CDR1 MDHEN, CDR2 SYDVKM. V was clipped by 8 bases and J by 1 base, with 8 bases between them. CDR3 nucleotides: TGTGCCAGCGAAGACATGAACACCGGGGAGCTGTTTTTT. This encodes CASEDMNTGELFF.

This chain connects TRBV29-1 to TRBJ2-3; D ambiguous. With 6 bases removed from V and 7 bases from J, the gap between germline ends came to 20 bases. CDR3 length: 14 amino acids. Germline CDR1 reads SQVTM; CDR2 reads ANQGSEA. The DNA for the CDR3 is TGCAGCGTCCAACACTCCCCCCCCAACTATACGCAGTATTTT. Translated: CSVQHSPPNYTQYF.

The rearrangement links TRBV6-6 to TRBJ2-1; 9 positions match TRBD1. Germline CDR1 is MNHNY and CDR2 is SVGAGI (reference sequence). Trimming cost V 4 bases and J 10 bases; bases outside gene matches: 8. The CDR3 is 14 amino acids. CDR3 coding DNA: TGTGCCAGCAGTTCGACAGGGGGGGCTCAAGAGCAGTTCTTC. The encoded protein is CASSSTGGAQEQFF.

This sequence joins TRBV18 and TRBJ2-7; a possible D gene is TRBD1 (6 bases). Trimming took 2 bases from V and 3 from J, leaving 11 bases between them. The CDR3 has 14 amino acids. Germline V lookup: CDR1 KGHSH, CDR2 LQKENI. DNA of the CDR3: TGTGCCAGCTCACCAGGGGGACAACTCTACGAGCAGTACTTC. Translated, it gives CASSPGGQLYEQYF.

This chain uses TRBV5-1 with TRBJ2-5; 10 positions match TRBD2. Germline values: CDR1 SGHRS, CDR2 YFSETQ. Trimming cost V 5 bases and J 0 bases; bases outside gene matches: 7. There are 16 residues in the CDR3. Written as DNA, the CDR3 is TGCGCCAGCAGGCAAGGACTAGCGGAGTACCAAGAGACCCAGTACTTC. It codes for CASRQGLAEYQETQYF. Looking up the rest from reference TRBV5-1 and TRBJ2-5 gives the full variable domain: KAGVTQTPRYLIKTRGQQVTLSCSPISGHRSVSWYQQTPGQGLQFLFEYFSETQRNKGNFPGRFSGRQFSNSRSEMNVSTLELGDSALYLCASRQGLAEYQETQYFGPGTRLLVL.

As for this clone: It is unclear where the CDR3 begins or ends on the DNA, so no DNA is shown, and the CDR3 is as TCRdb lists it. The chain joins TRBV4-2 to TRBJ2-7. CDR1 is LGHNA, CDR2 YNFKEQ, per germline. The CDR3 spans 16 residues, counting both ends. CDR3 protein: CASSQPSGQGSGEQYF.